The rows below give T cell receptor beta chains drawn from one sample of a study of T cell responses to AZD1222 COVID-19 vaccine. Assay used: immunoSEQ multiplex PCR; TCRdb lists only in-frame clones, some missing. The sample holds some 170,000 clones, approximately 94% seen once. The sequencing used peripheral blood, collected on day 0 of AZD1222 vaccination. The origin of the receptors is an adult in good health. CDR3s include the opening cysteine and the closing phenylalanine or tryptophan. D genes are given only for firm matches. Part of the rows lack a size; the others show once, few, many or a class for expanded clones.

d_call,j_call,clone_size,v_call,cdr3_nt,cdr3_aa
-,TRBJ2-3,-,TRBV7-2,TGTGCCAGCAGCTTAGTTTTTTACCTCCGGGACAACACAGATACGCAGTATTTT,CASSLVFYLRDNTDTQYF
TRBD1,TRBJ1-4,-,TRBV19,TGTGCCAGTAGTGGCCGGGACAGGGATAATGAAAAACTGTTTTTT,CASSGRDRDNEKLFF
TRBD2,TRBJ2-1,-,TRBV30,TGTGCCTGGACCCGTGGGCTAGCGGGGGCACCGAAGTTCTTC,CAWTRGLAGAPKFF
-,TRBJ1-1,-,TRBV11-2,TGTGCCAGCGCATTAAAGGGGGGTCCCACTGAAGCTTTCTTT,CASALKGGPTEAFF
-,TRBJ1-3,-,TRBV18,TGTGCCAGCTCAGCCTCGACGGGGGTGAACACCATATATTTT,CASSASTGVNTIYF
-,TRBJ1-4,-,TRBV18,TGTGCCAGCTCTCCTACATGGGGAGAAGAAAAACTGTTTTTT,CASSPTWGEEKLFF
-,TRBJ1-3,-,TRBV12-2,TGTGCAAGCTCGTATGGCGGGGGGACTGGAAACACCATATATTTT,CASSYGGGTGNTIYF
-,TRBJ2-3,-,TRBV19,TGTGCCAGTACAACCTTGGGGTCCCACACAGATACGCAGTATTTT,CASTTLGSHTDTQYF
-,TRBJ2-7,-,TRBV3-1/TRBV3-2,TGTGCCAGCACCTTAGGACTTTCCTCGTCCTACGAGCAGTACTTC,CASTLGLSSSYEQYF
TRBD2,TRBJ2-3,-,TRBV20-1,TGCAGTGCTAGTAACCCGGGACTAGCGGGGAGCACAGATACGCAGTATTTT,CSASNPGLAGSTDTQYF
-,TRBJ2-5,-,TRBV27,TGTGCCAGCAGCCGAATAGAGGTAGACCGATCCCAAGAGACCCAGTACTTC,CASSRIEVDRSQETQYF
-,TRBJ2-6,-,TRBV27,TGTGCCAGCAGTCCCTATCCTTCTGTTCCGAGCGGGGCCAACGTCCTGACTTTC,CASSPYPSVPSGANVLTF
-,TRBJ2-5,-,TRBV3-1/TRBV3-2,TGTGCCAGCAGCCATCGAGGCGGGGAAGAGACCCAGTACTTC,CASSHRGGEETQYF
-,TRBJ1-1,-,TRBV27,TGTGCCAGCAGTGACCCGGGACGGAGCACTGAAGCTTTCTTT,CASSDPGRSTEAFF
-,TRBJ1-4,once,TRBV5-1,TGCGCCAGCAGCTTTTCGGCGGCCCATAATGAAAAACTGTTTTTT,CASSFSAAHNEKLFF
-,TRBJ2-5,-,TRBV5-1,TGCGCCAGCAGCTTGTGGGGTGATTTGGAGACCCAGTACTTC,CASSLWGDLETQYF
-,TRBJ1-2,few,TRBV6-1,TGTGCCAGCAGTGAAACCGGGTCAGCCTCTAACTATGGCTACACCTTC,CASSETGSASNYGYTF